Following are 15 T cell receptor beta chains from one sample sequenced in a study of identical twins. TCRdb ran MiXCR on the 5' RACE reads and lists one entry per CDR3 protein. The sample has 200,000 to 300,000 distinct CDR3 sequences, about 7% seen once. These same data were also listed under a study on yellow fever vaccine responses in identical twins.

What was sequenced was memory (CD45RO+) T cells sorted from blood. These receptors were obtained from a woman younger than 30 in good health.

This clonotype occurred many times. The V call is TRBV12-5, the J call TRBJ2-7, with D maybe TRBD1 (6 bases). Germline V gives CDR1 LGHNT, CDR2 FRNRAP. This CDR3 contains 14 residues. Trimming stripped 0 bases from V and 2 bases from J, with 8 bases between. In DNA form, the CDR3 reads TGTGCTAGTGGTTTGGTTCACAGGGCCTACGAGCAGTACTTC. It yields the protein CASGLVHRAYEQYF.

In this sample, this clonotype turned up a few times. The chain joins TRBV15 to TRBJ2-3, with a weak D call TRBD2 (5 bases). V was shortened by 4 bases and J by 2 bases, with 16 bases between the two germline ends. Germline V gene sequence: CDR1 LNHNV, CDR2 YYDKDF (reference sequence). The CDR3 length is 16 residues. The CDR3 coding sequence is TGTGCCACCAGCACCCGATCTAGCTCACACACAGATACGCAGTATTTT. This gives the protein CATSTRSSSHTDTQYF. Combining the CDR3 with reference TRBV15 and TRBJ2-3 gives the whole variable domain DAMVIQNPRYQVTQFGKPVTLSCSQTLNHNVMYWYQQKSSQAPKLLFHYYDKDFNNEADTPDNFQSRRPNTSFCFLDIRSPGLGDTAMYLCATSTRSSSHTDTQYFGPGTRLTVL.

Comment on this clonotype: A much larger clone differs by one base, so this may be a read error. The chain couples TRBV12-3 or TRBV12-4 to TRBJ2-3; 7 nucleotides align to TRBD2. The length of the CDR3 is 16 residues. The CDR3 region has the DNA TGTACCAGCTCTACGGAGCGGGATGGGAGCACAGATACGCAGTATTTT. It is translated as CTSSTERDGSTDTQYF.

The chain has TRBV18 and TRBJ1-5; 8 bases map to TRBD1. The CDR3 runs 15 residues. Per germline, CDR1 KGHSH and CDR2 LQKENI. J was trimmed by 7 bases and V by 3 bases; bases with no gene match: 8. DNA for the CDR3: TGTGCCAGCTCACCGGACAGGGCAATCTCCCAGCCCCAGCATTTT. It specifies CASSPDRAISQPQHF.

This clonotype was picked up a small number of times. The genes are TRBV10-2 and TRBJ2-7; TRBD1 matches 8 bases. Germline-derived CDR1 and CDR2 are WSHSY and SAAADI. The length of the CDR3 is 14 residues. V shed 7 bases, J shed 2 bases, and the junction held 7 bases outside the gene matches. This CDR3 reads CASTRTGFTYEQYF. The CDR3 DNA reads TGCGCCAGCACTAGGACAGGGTTCACCTACGAGCAGTACTTC.

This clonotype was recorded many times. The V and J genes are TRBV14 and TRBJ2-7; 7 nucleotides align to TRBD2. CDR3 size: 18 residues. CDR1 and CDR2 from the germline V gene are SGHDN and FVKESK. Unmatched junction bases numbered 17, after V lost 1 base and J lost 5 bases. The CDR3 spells CASSQAPLGLPAWNEQYF. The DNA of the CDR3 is TGTGCCAGCAGCCAAGCCCCGCTGGGACTACCAGCATGGAACGAGCAGTACTTC.

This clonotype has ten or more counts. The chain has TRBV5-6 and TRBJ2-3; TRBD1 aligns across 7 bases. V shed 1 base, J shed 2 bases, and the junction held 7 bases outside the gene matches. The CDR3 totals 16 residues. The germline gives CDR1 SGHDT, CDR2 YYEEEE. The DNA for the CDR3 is TGTGCCAGCAGCTTGAGGGGGACAGATAACACAGATACGCAGTATTTT. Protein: CASSLRGTDNTDTQYF.

Written as DNA, the CDR3 is TGTGCCAGCAGTTTACCCGGGTCCTACGAGCAGTACTTC. As protein: CASSLPGSYEQYF. This chain links TRBV27 with TRBJ2-7; D is uncertain. Trimming removed 2 bases at V and 1 base at J, with 6 bases between. The germline V gene encodes CDR1 MNHEY and CDR2 SMNVEV (reference sequence). The CDR3 spans 13 residues.

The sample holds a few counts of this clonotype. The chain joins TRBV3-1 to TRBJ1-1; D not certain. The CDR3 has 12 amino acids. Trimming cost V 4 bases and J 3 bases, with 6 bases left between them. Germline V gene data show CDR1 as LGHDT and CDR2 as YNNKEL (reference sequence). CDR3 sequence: CASSLSHTEAFF. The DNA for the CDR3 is TGTGCCAGCAGCCTATCACACACTGAAGCTTTCTTT. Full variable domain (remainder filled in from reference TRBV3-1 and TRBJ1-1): DTAVSQTPKYLVTQMGNDKSIKCEQNLGHDTMYWYKQDSKKFLKIMFSYNNKELIINETVPNRFSPKSPDKAHLNLHINSLELGDSAVYFCASSLSHTEAFFGQGTRLTVV.

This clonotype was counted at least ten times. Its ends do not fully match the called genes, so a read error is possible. CDR3 loop: CASSYPRDRRIF. The CDR3 nucleotides read TGTGCCAGCAGCTACCCCCGGGACCGGCGTATCTTC. The V call is TRBV3-1, the J call TRBJ2-1; tentatively, D is TRBD1 or TRBD2 (5 bases each). This CDR3 is 12 amino acids long. In germline, CDR1 is LGHDT, CDR2 YNNKEL (reference sequence).

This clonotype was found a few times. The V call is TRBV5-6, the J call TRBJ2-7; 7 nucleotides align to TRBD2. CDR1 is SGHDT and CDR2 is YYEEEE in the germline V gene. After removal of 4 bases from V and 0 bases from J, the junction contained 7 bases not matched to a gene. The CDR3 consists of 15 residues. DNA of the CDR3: TGTGCCAGCAGCAGAGGGACTACCAGCTCCTACGAGCAGTACTTC. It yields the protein CASSRGTTSSYEQYF.

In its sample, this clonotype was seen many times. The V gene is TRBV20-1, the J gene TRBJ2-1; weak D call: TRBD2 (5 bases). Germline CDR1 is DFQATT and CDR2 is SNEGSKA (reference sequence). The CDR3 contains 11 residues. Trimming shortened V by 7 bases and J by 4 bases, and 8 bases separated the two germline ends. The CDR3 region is CSVLAYNEQFF. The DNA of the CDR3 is TGCAGTGTGTTAGCGTACAATGAGCAGTTCTTC.

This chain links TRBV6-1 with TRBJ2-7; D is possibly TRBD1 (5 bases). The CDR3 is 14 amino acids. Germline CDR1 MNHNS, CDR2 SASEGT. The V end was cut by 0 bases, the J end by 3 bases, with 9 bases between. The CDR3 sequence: CASSEASGNYEQYV. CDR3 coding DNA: TGTGCCAGCAGTGAAGCCTCAGGGAACTACGAGCAGTACGTC.

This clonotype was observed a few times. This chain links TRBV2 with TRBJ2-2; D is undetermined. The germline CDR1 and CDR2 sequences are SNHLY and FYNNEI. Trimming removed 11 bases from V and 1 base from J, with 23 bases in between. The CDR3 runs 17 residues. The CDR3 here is CAFCPRLGPKNTGELFF. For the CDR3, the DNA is TGTGCCTTCTGTCCTCGTTTAGGGCCTAAGAACACCGGGGAGCTGTTTTTT.

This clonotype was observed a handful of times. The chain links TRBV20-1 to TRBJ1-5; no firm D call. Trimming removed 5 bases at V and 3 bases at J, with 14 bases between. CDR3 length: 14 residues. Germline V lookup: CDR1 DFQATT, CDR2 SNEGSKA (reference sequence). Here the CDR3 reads CSARPDGPNQPQHF. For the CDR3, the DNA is TGCAGTGCTCGTCCGGACGGGCCCAATCAGCCCCAGCATTTT.